These 5 T cell receptor beta chains were sequenced from one sample in a study of shared clonotypes between healthy human individuals. Sequencing was performed with immunoSEQ multiplex PCR; in TCRdb, only in-frame clones are kept and a portion is missing. The table includes over 2 million clones, under 95% detected once. Sequenced: naive CD4+ T cells from PBMCs. The subset: CD45RA+ positively selected. The receptors come from a man younger than 30 in good health. Some clones in this sample may be carry-over from other donors' samples.

This chain uses TRBV4-1 with TRBJ1-1, with no clear D. This CDR3 comprises 13 residues. The germline V and J ends were trimmed by 2 bases and 0 bases, with 4 bases remaining between them. In germline, CDR1 is MGHRA, CDR2 YSYEKL. The CDR3 DNA sequence: TGCGCCAGCAGCCAAATATTGAACACTGAAGCTTTCTTT. Its translation is CASSQILNTEAFF.

This clone was observed a single time. The genes are TRBV5-6 and TRBJ2-5, with TRBD2 matching over 8 bases. CDR3 length: 18 amino acids. CDR1 and CDR2 (germline): SGHDT, YYEEEE. The V segment lost 4 bases and the J segment 5 bases; nucleotides outside the gene matches: 19. The CDR3 DNA sequence: TGTGCCAGCAGCCCCGTCGGAGGCGGGAGGATGTTTTTGGAGACCCAGTACTTC. Amino acids: CASSPVGGGRMFLETQYF.

The rearrangement uses TRBV5-5 and TRBJ1-1; tentatively, D is TRBD1 (6 bases). CDR1 is SGHKS, CDR2 YYEKEE, per germline (reference sequence). The CDR3 totals 18 residues. Trimming cost V 4 bases and J 5 bases, with 27 bases left between them. The CDR3: CASSPTGGHGRVWTEAFF. Here the CDR3 DNA reads TGTGCCAGCAGCCCCACGGGGGGCCATGGTCGTGTTTGGACTGAAGCTTTCTTT. The variable domain in full, with the rest retrieved from reference TRBV5-5 and TRBJ1-1, is DAGVTQSPTHLIKTRGQQVTLRCSPISGHKSVSWYQQVLGQGPQFIFQYYEKEERGRGNFPDRFSARQFPNYSSELNVNALLLGDSALYLCASSPTGGHGRVWTEAFFGQGTRLTVV.

The genes are TRBV28 and TRBJ2-7; 10 nucleotides match TRBD2. CDR3 length: 19 amino acids. V dropped 8 bases and J dropped 0; count of bases not matched to a gene: 19. Germline CDR1 and CDR2: MDHEN and SYDVKM. The CDR3 nucleotides read TGTGCCAGCCCTCCTAGGGGGCTAGCGGGAGTTTTCCTCTCCTACGAGCAGTACTTC. Translation gives CASPPRGLAGVFLSYEQYF.

This sequence joins TRBV7-3 and TRBJ2-5; tentative D call: TRBD2 (6 bases). Germline V lookup: CDR1 SGHTA, CDR2 FQGTGA. The CDR3 runs 14 residues. Trimming left V 5 bases short and J 4 bases short, with 14 bases between. The CDR3 sequence: CASSRSGGGETQYF. CDR3 nucleotides: TGTGCCAGCAGCCGATCCGGGGGAGGAGAGACCCAGTACTTC.